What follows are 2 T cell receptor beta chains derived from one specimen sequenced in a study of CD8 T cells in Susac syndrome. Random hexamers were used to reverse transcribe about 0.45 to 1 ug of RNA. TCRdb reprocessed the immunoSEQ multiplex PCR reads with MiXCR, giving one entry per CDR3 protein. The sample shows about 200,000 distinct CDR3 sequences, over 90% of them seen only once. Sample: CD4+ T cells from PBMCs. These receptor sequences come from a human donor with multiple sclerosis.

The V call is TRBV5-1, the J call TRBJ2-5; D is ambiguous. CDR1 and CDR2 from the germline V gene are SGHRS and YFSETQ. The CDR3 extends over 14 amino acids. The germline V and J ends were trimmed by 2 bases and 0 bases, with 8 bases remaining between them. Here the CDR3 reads CASSLVRNQETQYF. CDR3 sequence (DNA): TGCGCCAGCAGCTTAGTTCGGAACCAAGAGACCCAGTACTTC.

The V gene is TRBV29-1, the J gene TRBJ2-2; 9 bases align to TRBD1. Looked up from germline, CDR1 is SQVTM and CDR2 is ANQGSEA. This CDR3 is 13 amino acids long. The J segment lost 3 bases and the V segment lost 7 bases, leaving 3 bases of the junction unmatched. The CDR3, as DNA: TGCAGCGCCGGACAGGGGTACACCGGGGAGCTGTTTTTT. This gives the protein CSAGQGYTGELFF.